Listed below are T cell receptor beta chains from one sample, sequenced in a study of blood T cells in healthy people across ages. A single record per CDR3 protein comes from TCRdb applying MiXCR to the 5' RACE reads. The data hold roughly 700,000 distinct CDR3 sequences, with approximately 49% observed a single time. The material sequenced was blood. The source of these receptors is a woman aged 55-75 years in good health. The CDR3 runs from the conserved cysteine through the conserved F or W. Fields, in order: D gene, clone size, J gene, V gene, CDR3 DNA, CDR3 protein. The D gene is left open where the match is weak. Where a row states a size, it is once, few, many or the class of an expanded clone; other rows omit it.

>NA|few|TRBJ2-3|TRBV7-3
TGTGCCAGCAGCCCGAGCCATAGCACAGATACGCAGTATTTT
CASSPSHSTDTQYF
>NA|NA|TRBJ2-7|TRBV18
TGTGCCAGCTCATCAACCGGGACAAACTACGAGCAGTACTTC
CASSSTGTNYEQYF
>TRBD1|NA|TRBJ2-7|TRBV7-2
TGTGCCAGCAGCTTATTTGGGACAGGGAACTACGAGCAGTACTTC
CASSLFGTGNYEQYF
>TRBD2|NA|TRBJ2-1|TRBV7-3
TGTGCCAGCAGCCCGACGGGGGGGGAGATCGGTGAGCAGTTCTTC
CASSPTGGEIGEQFF
>TRBD2|NA|TRBJ2-5|TRBV20-1
TGCAGTACCCAGGGAGCGGGGTGGAACCAAGAGACCCAGTACTTC
CSTQGAGWNQETQYF
>NA|NA|TRBJ2-3|TRBV29-1
TGCAGCCTTATTCGAGGGGATACGCAGTATTTT
CSLIRGDTQYF
>NA|NA|TRBJ2-7|TRBV20-1
TGCAGTGCGTCCGTACAGGGCCTCTACGAGCAGTACTTC
CSASVQGLYEQYF
>NA|NA|TRBJ2-3|TRBV7-3
TGTGCCAGCAGCTTAACCGGACTTATCACAGATACGCAGTATTTT
CASSLTGLITDTQYF
>NA|NA|TRBJ2-6|TRBV2
TGTGCCAGCAGTGCCACCCGCTCTGGGGCCAACGTCCTGACTTTC
CASSATRSGANVLTF
>NA|NA|TRBJ2-1|TRBV7-2
TGTGCCAGCAGCTCGGACTCCGGGCGAAGGCAGTTCTTC
CASSSDSGRRQFF
>TRBD2|few|TRBJ2-1|TRBV30
TGTGCCTGGAGTCGGGGGGTCTTCGGCAATGAGCAGTTCTTC
CAWSRGVFGNEQFF
>NA|NA|TRBJ2-7|TRBV7-3
TGTGCCAGCAGCTCCGGACTCTTGGGAGAGCAGTACTTC
CASSSGLLGEQYF
>NA|NA|TRBJ1-4|TRBV10-3
TGTGCCATCAGTGAAGGGGTGGCAACTAATGAAAAACTGTTTTTT
CAISEGVATNEKLFF
>TRBD2|NA|TRBJ2-7|TRBV7-9
TGTGCCAGCAGCTCCGGTCCGAGCGGGAGTGGCGAGCAGTACTTC
CASSSGPSGSGEQYF
>TRBD1|NA|TRBJ2-5|TRBV2
TGTGCCAGCAGTGAAGGGACAGGTGGTACGACCCAGTACTTC
CASSEGTGGTTQYF